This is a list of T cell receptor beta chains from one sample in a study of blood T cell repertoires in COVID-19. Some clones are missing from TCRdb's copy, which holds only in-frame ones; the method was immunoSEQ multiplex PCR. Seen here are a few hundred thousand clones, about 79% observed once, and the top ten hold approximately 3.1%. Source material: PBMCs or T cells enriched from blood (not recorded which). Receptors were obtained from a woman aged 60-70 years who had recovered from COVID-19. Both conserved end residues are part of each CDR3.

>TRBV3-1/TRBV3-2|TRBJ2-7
CASSRGLAGNYEQYF
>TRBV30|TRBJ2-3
CAWDRVSVSSTDTQYF
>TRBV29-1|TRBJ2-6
CSVPRDRGITGANVLTF
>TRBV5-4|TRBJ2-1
CASSLAGEQFF
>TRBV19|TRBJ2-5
CASSARHGSGTQYF
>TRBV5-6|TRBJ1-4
CASSLGRGTGKLFF
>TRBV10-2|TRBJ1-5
CASSDREDQPQHF
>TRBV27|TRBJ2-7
CASSLATGAYEQYF
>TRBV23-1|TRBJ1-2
CASTRGSNYGYTF
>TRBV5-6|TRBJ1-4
CASSGAPDLNEKLFF
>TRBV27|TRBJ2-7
CASSNLYEQYF
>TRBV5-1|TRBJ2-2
CASKKGGISNTGELFF
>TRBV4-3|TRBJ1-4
CASSQGPGTDGEKLFF
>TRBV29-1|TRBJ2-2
CSGGERSGELFF
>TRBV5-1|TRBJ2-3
CASSLTSASTDTQYF
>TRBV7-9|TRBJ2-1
CASSLEAGLAGVHEQFF
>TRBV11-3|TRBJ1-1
CASSLPRPNTEAFF